The present T cell receptor (beta chain) was sequenced within a study of post-analysis software for immune sequencing data. Regarding the study as a whole: Batch-matched samples strongly co-clustered by F measure.

Every TCR beta cDNA library bore unique molecular identifiers. MiXCR, run by TCRdb on the PCR reads, gives a single entry per CDR3 protein. The sample carries about 540,000 distinct CDR3 sequences, around 36% recorded once. Concerning this clonotype: The antigen remains undetermined.

Source material: blood. The origin of this receptor is a girl between 2 and 17 years old with multiple sclerosis.

DNA for the CDR3: TGTGCCAGCAGTTTGGGACTAGCGGACGCCGAGCAGTACTTC. This codes for CASSLGLADAEQYF. The chain recombines TRBV12-3 or TRBV12-4 with TRBJ2-5; 11 nucleotides match TRBD2. With the DNA end fitting TRBJ2-7 better, the J assignment may be wrong. This CDR3 contains 14 residues.